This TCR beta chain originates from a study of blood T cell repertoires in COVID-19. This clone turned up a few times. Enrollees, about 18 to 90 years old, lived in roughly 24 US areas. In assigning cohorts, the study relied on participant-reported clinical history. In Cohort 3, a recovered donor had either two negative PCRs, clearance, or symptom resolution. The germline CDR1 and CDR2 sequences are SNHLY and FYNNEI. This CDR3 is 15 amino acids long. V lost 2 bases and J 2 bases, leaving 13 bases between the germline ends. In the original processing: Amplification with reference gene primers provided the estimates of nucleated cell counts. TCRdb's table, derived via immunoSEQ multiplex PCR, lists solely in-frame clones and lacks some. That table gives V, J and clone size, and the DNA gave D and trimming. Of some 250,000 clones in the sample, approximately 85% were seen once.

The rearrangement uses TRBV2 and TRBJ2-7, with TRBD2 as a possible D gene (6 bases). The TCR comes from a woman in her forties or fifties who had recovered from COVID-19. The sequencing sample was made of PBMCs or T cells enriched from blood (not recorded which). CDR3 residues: CASSEQEGLAYEQYF. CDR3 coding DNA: TGTGCCAGCAGTGAACAGGAGGGCCTCGCCTACGAGCAGTACTTC. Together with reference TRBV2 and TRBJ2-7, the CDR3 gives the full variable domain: EPEVTQTPSHQVTQMGQEVILRCVPISNHLYFYWYRQILGQKVEFLVSFYNNEISEKSEIFDDQFSVERPDGSNFTLKIRSTKLEDSAMYFCASSEQEGLAYEQYFGPGTRLTVT.